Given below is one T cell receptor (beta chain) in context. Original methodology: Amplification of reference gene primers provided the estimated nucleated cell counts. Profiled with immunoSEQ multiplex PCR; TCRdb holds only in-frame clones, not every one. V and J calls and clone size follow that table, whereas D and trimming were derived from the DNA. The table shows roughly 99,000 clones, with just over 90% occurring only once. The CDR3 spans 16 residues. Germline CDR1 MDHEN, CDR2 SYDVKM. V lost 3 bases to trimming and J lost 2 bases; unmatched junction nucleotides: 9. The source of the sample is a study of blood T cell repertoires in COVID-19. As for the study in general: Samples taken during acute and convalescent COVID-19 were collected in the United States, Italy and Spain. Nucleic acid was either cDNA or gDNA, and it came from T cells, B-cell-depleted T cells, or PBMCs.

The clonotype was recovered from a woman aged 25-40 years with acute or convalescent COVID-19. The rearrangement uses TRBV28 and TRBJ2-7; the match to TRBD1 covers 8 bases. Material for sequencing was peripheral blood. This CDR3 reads CASSFLPDRAAYEQYF. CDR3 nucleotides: TGTGCCAGCAGTTTTCTCCCGGACAGGGCAGCCTACGAGCAGTACTTC. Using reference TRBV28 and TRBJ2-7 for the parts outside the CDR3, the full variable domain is DVKVTQSSRYLVKRTGEKVFLECVQDMDHENMFWYRQDPGLGLRLIYFSYDVKMKEKGDIPEGYSVSREKKERFSLILESASTNQTSMYLCASSFLPDRAAYEQYFGPGTRLTVT.